This TCR beta chain came from a study of blood T cell repertoires in COVID-19. Across the study: There were acute and convalescent COVID-19 samples, and they came from the United States, Italy and Spain. PBMCs, B-cell-depleted T cells, or T cells provided the cDNA or gDNA that made up the material.

The CDR3 is made up of 15 amino acids. Germline V CDR1 and CDR2: SGHRS, YFSETQ. Losses at the gene ends were 4 bases for V and 4 bases for J; bases not matched to a gene: 8. In the authors' workflow: Estimation of nucleated cell counts was performed using reference gene primer amplification. Clones were read by immunoSEQ multiplex PCR, and TCRdb kept only the in-frame ones, dropping some. V, J and clone size reflect that table, while D and trimming were determined from the DNA. The table records about 85,000 clones, approximately 89% of them present only once. This TCR was recovered from a man between 50 and 59 years old with acute or convalescent COVID-19. This chain links TRBV5-1 with TRBJ1-1, with 9 bases matching TRBD1. Sequencing input: peripheral blood. CDR3 amino acids: CASSLGTGTSTEAFF. In DNA, the CDR3 is TGCGCCAGCAGCCTAGGGACAGGGACGAGCACTGAAGCTTTCTTT.